The clone carrying this TCR beta chain was detected only a few times. Its antigen is currently unknown. For CDR3 and TCR beta VDJ profiling, genomic DNA was the template used. Each CDR3 protein gets one entry after TCRdb re-called the reads with MiXCR. Altogether around 200,000 distinct CDR3 sequences are present, almost 50% being singletons, with the ten largest covering 13%. The V segment lost 7 bases and the J segment 6 bases; nucleotides outside the gene matches: 6. Germline V gene lookup returns CDR1 GTSNPN and CDR2 SVGIG (reference sequence). This CDR3 is built from 14 residues. The data are from a study of CD8+CD57+ T cells in acquired aplastic anemia. Sequencing involved patients with CD8+CD57+ cell expansion previously shown by flow cytometry. The blood sampling took place in patients who had so far received no therapy. Study results and caveats: For CD8+ Simpson's diversity, patients and controls showed no significant difference.

This clonotype was sampled from a human donor with aplastic anemia. V and J are TRBV30 and TRBJ2-1, with 13 bases matching TRBD2. The sequenced sample was sorted CD4+, CD8+, or CD8+CD57+ T cells (not recorded which) from PBMCs. The CDR3 nucleotides read TGTGCCTATCAAAGGACTAGCGGGAGCAATGAGCAGTTCTTC. Translation: CAYQRTSGSNEQFF. The complete variable domain, with remaining parts taken from reference TRBV30 and TRBJ2-1, reads SQTIHQWPATLVQPVGSPLSLECTVEGTSNPNLYWYRQAAGRGLQLLFYSVGIGQISSEVPQNLSASRPQDRQFILSSKKLLLSDSGFYLCAYQRTSGSNEQFFGPGTRLTVL.